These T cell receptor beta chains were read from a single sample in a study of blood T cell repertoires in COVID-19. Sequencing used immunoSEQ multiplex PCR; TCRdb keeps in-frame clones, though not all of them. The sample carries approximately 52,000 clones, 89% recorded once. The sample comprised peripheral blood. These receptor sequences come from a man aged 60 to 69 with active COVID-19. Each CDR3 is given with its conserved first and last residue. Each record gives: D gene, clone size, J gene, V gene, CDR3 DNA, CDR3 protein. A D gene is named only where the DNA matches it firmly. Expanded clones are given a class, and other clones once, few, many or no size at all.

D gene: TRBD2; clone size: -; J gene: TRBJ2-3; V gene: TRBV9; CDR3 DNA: TGTGCCAGCAGCCAAGCCGGGAGGAAGGCAGATACGCAGTATTTT; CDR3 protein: CASSQAGRKADTQYF
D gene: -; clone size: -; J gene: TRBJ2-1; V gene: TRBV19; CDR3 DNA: TGTGCCAGTAGTATAGGCGGGGACTCCTACTCCTACAATGAGCAGTTCTTC; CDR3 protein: CASSIGGDSYSYNEQFF
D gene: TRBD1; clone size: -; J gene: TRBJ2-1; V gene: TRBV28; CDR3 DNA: TGTGCCAGCCAGACCCCAACAGGGGTGGGGAATGAGCAGTTCTTC; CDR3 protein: CASQTPTGVGNEQFF
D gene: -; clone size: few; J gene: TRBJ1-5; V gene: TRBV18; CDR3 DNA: TGTGCCAGCTCACCTTACAGGGATAGCAATCAGCCCCAGCATTTT; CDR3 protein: CASSPYRDSNQPQHF
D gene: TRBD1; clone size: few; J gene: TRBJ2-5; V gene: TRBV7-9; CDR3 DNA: TGTGCCAGCAGCTTAGATGAGGGGGCGCGGGAGACCCAGTACTTC; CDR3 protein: CASSLDEGARETQYF
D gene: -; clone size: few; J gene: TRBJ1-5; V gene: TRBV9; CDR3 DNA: TGTGCCAGCAGCCCACGCCTCGGGGGGCCTGGTCAGCCCCAGCATTTT; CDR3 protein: CASSPRLGGPGQPQHF
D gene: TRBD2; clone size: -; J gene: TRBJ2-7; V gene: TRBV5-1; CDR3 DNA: TGCGCCAGCAGCCTCCTGACAGCCGGGACTAGCGGGAGGACGCCCTACGAGCAGTACTTC; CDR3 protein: CASSLLTAGTSGRTPYEQYF
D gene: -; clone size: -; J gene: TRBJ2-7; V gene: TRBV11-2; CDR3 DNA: TGTGCCAGCAGCTTAGGAGAACCGCGGTACTTC; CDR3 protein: CASSLGEPRYF
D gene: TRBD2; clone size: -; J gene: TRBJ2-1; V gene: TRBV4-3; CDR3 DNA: TGCGCCAGCAGCCAAGATGGCAGGGAGGGCTACAATGAGCAGTTCTTC; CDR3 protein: CASSQDGREGYNEQFF
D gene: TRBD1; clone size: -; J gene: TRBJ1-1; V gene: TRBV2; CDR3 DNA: TGTGCCAGCGACCGGGACAGAAGTATTAGGAACACTGAAGCTTTCTTT; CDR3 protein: CASDRDRSIRNTEAFF
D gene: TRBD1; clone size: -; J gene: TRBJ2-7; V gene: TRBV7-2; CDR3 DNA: TGTGCCAGCAGGACAGGGGGCTCCTCCTACGAGCAGTACTTC; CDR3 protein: CASRTGGSSYEQYF